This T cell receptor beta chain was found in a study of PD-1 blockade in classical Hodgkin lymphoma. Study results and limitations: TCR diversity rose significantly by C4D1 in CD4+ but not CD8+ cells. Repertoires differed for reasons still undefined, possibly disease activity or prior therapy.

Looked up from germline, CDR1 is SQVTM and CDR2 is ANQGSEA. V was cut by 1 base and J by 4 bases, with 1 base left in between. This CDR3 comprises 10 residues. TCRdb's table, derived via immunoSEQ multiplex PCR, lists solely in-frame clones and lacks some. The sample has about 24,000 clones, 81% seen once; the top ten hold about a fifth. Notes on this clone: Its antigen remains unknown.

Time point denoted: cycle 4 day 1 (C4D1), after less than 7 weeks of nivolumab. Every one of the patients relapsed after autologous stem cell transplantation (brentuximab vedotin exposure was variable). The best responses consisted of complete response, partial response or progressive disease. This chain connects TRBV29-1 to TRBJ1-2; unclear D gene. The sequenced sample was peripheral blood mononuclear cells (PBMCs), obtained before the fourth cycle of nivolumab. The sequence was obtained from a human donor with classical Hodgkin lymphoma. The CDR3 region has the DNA TGCAGCGTTGAAGGCTATGGCTACACCTTC. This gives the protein CSVEGYGYTF.